The present entry profiles one T cell receptor (beta chain) with its context. Authors' methods: Counts of nucleated cells, estimated from reference gene primer amplification, were obtained. Measured with immunoSEQ multiplex PCR; TCRdb has only the in-frame clones, and not every one. That table is the source of V, J and clone size, and D and trimming were worked out from the DNA. The sample yields tens of thousands of clones, over 75% seen once. The data were taken from a study of blood T cell repertoires in COVID-19. The wider study: PBMCs, B-cell-depleted T cells, or T cells were the source of the cDNA or gDNA that made up the material.

The CDR3 runs to 19 residues. The junction had 14 bases not matched to a gene; V was cut back by 4 bases and J by 1 base. CDR1 and CDR2 from the germline V gene are LNHDA and SQIVND (reference sequence). This clonotype originated in a human donor with active COVID-19. The donor label of this sample is uncertain. The chain links TRBV19 to TRBJ2-4, with 9 bases lining up with TRBD1. The source material was peripheral blood. In nucleotides, the CDR3 is TGTGCCAGTAGTACCCCGGGACAGGGATCTGGTGCGGCCAAAAACATTCAGTACTTC. This encodes CASSTPGQGSGAAKNIQYF.